The rows below give T cell receptor beta chains drawn from one sample of a study of technical replicates of blood from several donors. Libraries were prepared by immunoSEQ multiplex PCR; TCRdb keeps only in-frame clonotypes and omits some of them. The sample consists of approximately 44,000 clones, around 97% of them appearing once. The sample comprised T cells isolated from PBMCs. These receptors were collected from a human donor in good health. CDR3s include the opening cysteine and the closing phenylalanine or tryptophan. D genes are given only for firm matches. Clone size is stated in some rows and not others, as once, few, many or a class when expanded.

cdr3_aa | cdr3_nt | v_call | clone_size | d_call | j_call
CASSHAQAAAIQETQYF | TGCGCCAGCAGCCATGCACAGGCTGCGGCGATTCAAGAGACCCAGTACTTC | TRBV4-1 | - | - | TRBJ2-5
CASSFGGEQYF | TGTGCCAGCAGCTTTGGCGGGGAGCAGTACTTC | TRBV7-9 | - | - | TRBJ2-7
CASSSGGKGNTIYF | TGTGCCAGCAGCTCAGGGGGAAAAGGAAACACCATATATTTT | TRBV7-9 | - | TRBD1 | TRBJ1-3
CASSPPLGGYNEQFF | TGTGCCAGCAGCCCCCCCTTGGGGGGTTACAATGAGCAGTTCTTC | TRBV11-1 | - | - | TRBJ2-1
CAAGRDPYSYEQYF | TGTGCTGCGGGCCGAGACCCGTACTCCTACGAGCAGTACTTC | TRBV6-1 | - | - | TRBJ2-7
CASSSGGETQYF | TGTGCCAGCAGTTCAGGGGGTGAGACCCAGTACTTC | TRBV6-5 | - | TRBD1 | TRBJ2-5
CASSLARGLMNTEAFF | TGTGCCAGCAGCTTAGCGCGGGGTCTCATGAACACTGAAGCTTTCTTT | TRBV7-2 | - | - | TRBJ1-1
CAWKKPIRTSGNYNEQFF | TGTGCCTGGAAAAAACCTATAAGGACTAGCGGGAACTACAATGAGCAGTTCTTC | TRBV30 | - | TRBD2 | TRBJ2-1
CASSFRVQETQYF | TGCGCCAGCAGCTTCAGGGTGCAAGAGACCCAGTACTTC | TRBV5-1 | - | - | TRBJ2-5
CASSARQLNTEAFF | TGTGCCAGCTCAGCAAGACAGTTGAACACTGAAGCTTTCTTT | TRBV18 | - | - | TRBJ1-1
CASSLSPATLAENTIYF | TGTGCCAGCAGTTTATCCCCGGCGACCCTCGCGGAAAACACCATATATTTT | TRBV27 | - | - | TRBJ1-3
CASSAARIRTYEQYF | TGTGCCAGCAGCGCGGCGAGGATTCGGACCTACGAGCAGTACTTC | TRBV9 | - | - | TRBJ2-7
CASSSDREGWTGELFF | TGTGCCAGCAGCTCGGACAGGGAAGGATGGACCGGGGAGCTGTTTTTT | TRBV11-3 | once | TRBD1 | TRBJ2-2
CASSPRDWNTEAFF | TGCGCCAGCAGCCCCCGGGACTGGAACACTGAAGCTTTCTTT | TRBV4-1 | - | - | TRBJ1-1
CASSDSRQIGNQPQHF | TGTGCCAGCAGTGACTCCCGACAAATCGGCAATCAGCCCCAGCATTTT | TRBV25-1 | - | - | TRBJ1-5
CARGNSYEQYF | TGTGCCCGAGGGAACTCCTACGAGCAGTACTTC | TRBV30 | - | - | TRBJ2-7
CASTNRGANQPQHF | TGTGCCAGCACAAACAGGGGAGCGAATCAGCCCCAGCATTTT | TRBV6-5 | - | TRBD1 | TRBJ1-5
CAWTDPPTSGANVLTF | TGTGCCTGGACAGACCCACCGACTTCTGGGGCCAACGTCCTGACTTTC | TRBV30 | - | - | TRBJ2-6
CASSVSAGTVEQYF | TGTGCCAGCAGCGTTTCAGCGGGAACCGTCGAGCAGTACTTC | TRBV9 | - | TRBD2 | TRBJ2-7
CASSAYGLAWANEQFF | TGTGCCAGCAGCGCCTACGGGCTAGCTTGGGCGAATGAGCAGTTCTTC | TRBV7-6 | - | - | TRBJ2-1
CAISDSRTINSNQPQHF | TGTGCCATCAGTGATTCCCGGACAATCAATAGCAATCAGCCCCAGCATTTT | TRBV10-3 | - | - | TRBJ1-5
CASRWVEQGAHEQYF | TGTGCCAGCAGATGGGTCGAACAGGGGGCTCACGAGCAGTACTTC | TRBV27 | - | TRBD1 | TRBJ2-7
CASSEWGAGGGYEQYF | TGTGCCAGCAGTGAATGGGGTGCGGGAGGGGGCTACGAGCAGTACTTC | TRBV2 | few | TRBD2 | TRBJ2-7
CASSELAGGPGELFF | TGTGCCAGCAGTGAACTAGCGGGAGGGCCCGGGGAGCTGTTTTTT | TRBV6-1 | - | TRBD2 | TRBJ2-2
CASSVGTSGSSYEQYF | TGTGCCAGCAGCGTCGGGACTAGCGGGAGCTCCTACGAGCAGTACTTC | TRBV4-2 | - | TRBD2 | TRBJ2-7
CASSAHQGHQETQYF | TGTGCCAGCAGCGCACACCAGGGGCATCAGGAGACCCAGTACTTC | TRBV9 | - | - | TRBJ2-5